This T cell receptor beta chain was found in a study of identifying expanded T cells in peripheral blood. Per germline, CDR1 SGHTA and CDR2 FQGNSA. CDR3 size: 12 residues. V was cut by 3 bases and J by 10 bases, with 11 bases left in between. Measured with immunoSEQ multiplex PCR; TCRdb has only the in-frame clones, and not every one. The sample carries under 130,000 clones, approximately 90% recorded once. Sequencing used blood. This receptor was identified in a person aged 18-70 years in good health. This chain joins TRBV7-2 and TRBJ2-3, with D uncertain. CDR3: CASSFGYDPQYF. As DNA, the CDR3 is TGTGCCAGCAGCTTCGGCTACGACCCGCAGTATTTT.